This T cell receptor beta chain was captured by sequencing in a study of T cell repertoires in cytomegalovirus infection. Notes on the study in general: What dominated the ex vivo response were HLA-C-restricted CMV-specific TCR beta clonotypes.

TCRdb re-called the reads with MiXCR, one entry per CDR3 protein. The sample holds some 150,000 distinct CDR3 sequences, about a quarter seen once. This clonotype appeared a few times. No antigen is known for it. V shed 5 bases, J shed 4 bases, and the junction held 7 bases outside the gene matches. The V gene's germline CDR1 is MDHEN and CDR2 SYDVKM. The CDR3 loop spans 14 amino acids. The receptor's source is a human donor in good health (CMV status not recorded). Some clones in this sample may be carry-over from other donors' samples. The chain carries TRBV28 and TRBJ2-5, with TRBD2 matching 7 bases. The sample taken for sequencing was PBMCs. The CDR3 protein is CASSALPSGETQYF. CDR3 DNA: TGTGCCAGCAGTGCCCTACCTAGCGGAGAGACCCAGTACTTC.